This TCR beta chain was identified in a study of human T cells and chemical hapten exposure. Sample time point: pre-sensitization, week 0. Treatment of the sample: therapeutic diphenylcyclopropenone sensitization with weekly scalp DPC. One entry per CDR3 protein results from TCRdb running MiXCR on the RACE reads. The table includes some 300,000 distinct CDR3 sequences, around 5.5% detected once. This receptor was taken from a young woman with alopecia areata. Some clones in this sample may be carry-over from other donors' samples. The sample consisted of whole blood, taken in connection with sensitization to the hapten diphenylcyclopropenone (DPC).

The CDR3 bases are TGTGCCAGCTCACCGCCGAGCCGTAGCACAGATACGCAGTATTTT. It yields the protein CASSPPSRSTDTQYF. The chain carries TRBV18 and TRBJ2-3; no firm D call. Between the trimmed V and J ends, which lost 3 bases and 0 bases, there was a span of 10 bases. CDR1 is KGHSH, CDR2 LQKENI, per germline. The CDR3 spans 15 residues.